The rows below give T cell receptor beta chains drawn from one sample of a study of blood T cell repertoires in COVID-19. Some clones are missing from TCRdb's copy, which holds only in-frame ones; the method was immunoSEQ multiplex PCR. Among 30,000 to 50,000 clones listed, roughly 94% were seen once. The material sequenced was peripheral blood. The source of these receptors is a human donor with active COVID-19. The donor label of this sample is uncertain. The CDR3 runs from the conserved cysteine through the conserved F or W. A D gene is named only where the DNA matches it firmly. Clone size, where shown, is once, few, many, or a class for clones that have expanded.

>TRBV5-1|TRBJ1-5|-|15|-
TGCGCCAGCAGCTTCGGGATTAATAGCAATCAGCCCCAGCATTTT
CASSFGINSNQPQHF
>TRBV11-3|TRBJ2-2|-|14|-
TGTGCCAGCAGCTGGACAATTGGGGCCGGGGAGCTGTTTTTT
CASSWTIGAGELFF
>TRBV27|TRBJ2-1|TRBD2|17|-
TGTGCCAGCAGTTTATTAAGCGGGAGGGCCATTAGGGATGAGCAGTTCTTC
CASSLLSGRAIRDEQFF
>TRBV19|TRBJ1-5|-|16|-
TGTGCCAGTACCCCCCTGGGGCGGACAGATAATCAGCCCCAGCATTTT
CASTPLGRTDNQPQHF
>TRBV5-1|TRBJ2-5|TRBD1|15|-
TGCGCCAGCAGCTCGCCGGACAGGGCCGGCGAGACCCAGTACTTC
CASSSPDRAGETQYF
>TRBV7-2|TRBJ2-3|TRBD2|15|once
TGTGCCAGCACCTTAGCGGGAGGGCGAACAGATACGCAGTATTTT
CASTLAGGRTDTQYF
>TRBV7-9|TRBJ1-4|-|13|-
TGTGCCAGCAGTACAGGGAATAATGAAAAACTGTTTTTT
CASSTGNNEKLFF
>TRBV2|TRBJ2-7|-|13|-
TGTGCCAGCAGTGAACAAAGCTCCTACGGGCAGTACTTC
CASSEQSSYGQYF
>TRBV7-9|TRBJ1-2|-|14|few
TGTGCCAGCAGCTTAGGGAGTCCCAACTATGGCTACACCTTC
CASSLGSPNYGYTF
>TRBV6-5|TRBJ1-2|-|12|-
TGTGCCAGCAGGGGAGCCGGCTATGGCTACACCTTC
CASRGAGYGYTF
>TRBV21-1|TRBJ1-2|-|15|-
TGTGCCAGCAGCAAAGCCTCAGCGAGGGGGCATGGCTACACCTTC
CASSKASARGHGYTF
>TRBV27|TRBJ1-1|-|12|-
TGTGCCAGCAGTACCAACAGGGCTGAAGCTTTCTTT
CASSTNRAEAFF
>TRBV7-9|TRBJ1-2|-|12|-
TGTGCCAGCAGCCCACAGGGCAATGGCTACACCTTC
CASSPQGNGYTF
>TRBV27|TRBJ1-4|TRBD1|16|-
TGTGCCAGCAGTCCGGAAACAGGGGGCGCATATGAAAAACTGTTTTTT
CASSPETGGAYEKLFF
>TRBV4-1|TRBJ2-7|TRBD1|16|-
TGCGCCAGCAGCCCACAGGGGACAGGGGTTACGAACGAGCAGTACTTC
CASSPQGTGVTNEQYF
>TRBV9|TRBJ2-7|TRBD1|15|-
TGTGCCAGCAGCGCCCGGACAGGGAGGTCGGACGAGCAGTACTTC
CASSARTGRSDEQYF
>TRBV14|TRBJ2-7|-|14|once
TGTGCCAGCAGCCGAGACTTGTTCAACGGCGAGCAGTACTTC
CASSRDLFNGEQYF
>TRBV5-1|TRBJ2-3|-|15|-
TGCGCCAGCAGCTTGGCGGGGACTCCGACAGATACGCAGTATTTT
CASSLAGTPTDTQYF
>TRBV5-1|TRBJ1-2|-|13|once
TGCGCCAGCAGCTTGGCAGTTAACTATGGCTACACCTTC
CASSLAVNYGYTF
>TRBV27|TRBJ2-7|TRBD1|16|-
TGTGCCAGCAGTTTACGAACAGGGGTCAACATCTACGAGCAGTACTTC
CASSLRTGVNIYEQYF
>TRBV19|TRBJ1-5|-|13|-
TGTGCCAGTAGTAGCGAGGGAATTCAGCCCCAGCATTTT
CASSSEGIQPQHF
>TRBV9|TRBJ2-4|TRBD1|15|once
TGTGCCAGCAGCGTAGGCGGGACAGGGGTAGGCATTCAGTACTTC
CASSVGGTGVGIQYF